Shown below are 10 T cell receptor beta chains from a single sample sequenced in a study of vaccination and CD4 T cells after COVID-19. Antigen specificity for these receptors is unknown. Noted treatment: approximately 10-day PBMC culture with coronavirus spike peptide pools or control peptides (ViraFEST assay). Scientists ran DNA taken from cultured CD4+ T cells through the Oncomine TCR Beta short-read assay for sequencing. TCRdb re-called the PCR reads with MiXCR, one entry per CDR3 protein. The sample consists of 20,000 to 25,000 distinct CDR3 sequences, about 66% of them appearing once. Sequenced input: CD4+ T cells from blood, cultured in vitro. The source of these receptors is a human donor who had recovered from COVID-19.

The chain couples TRBV7-9 to TRBJ2-5, with 10 nucleotides matching TRBD2. CDR1 and CDR2 from the germline V gene are SEHNR and FQNEAQ (reference sequence). The CDR3 is made up of 14 amino acids. Losses at the gene ends were 6 bases for V and 5 bases for J; bases not matched to a gene: 6. In DNA form, the CDR3 reads TGTGCCAGCAGTCCTAGCGGGAGCTTCGAGACCCAGTACTTC. This sequence encodes CASSPSGSFETQYF.

The chain links TRBV20-1 to TRBJ2-5; TRBD2 agrees at 11 bases. The CDR3 contains 14 residues. Trimming took 8 bases from V and 4 from J; bases not matched to a gene: 9. Germline CDR1 and CDR2: DFQATT and SNEGSKA (reference sequence). For the CDR3, the DNA is TGCAGTTTCCTTAGCGGGGGGGCCCGAGAGACCCAGTACTTC. Translation gives CSFLSGGARETQYF.

The rearrangement joins TRBV7-2 to TRBJ2-3; TRBD2 matches at 13 bases. This CDR3 is 16 amino acids long. The V and J ends lost 5 bases and 0 bases, in that order; junction bases with no gene match: 2. CDR1 and CDR2 from the germline V gene are SGHTA and FQGNSA. The CDR3 DNA is TGTGCCAGCAGCACGGGACTAGCGGGAAGCACAGATACGCAGTATTTT. This encodes CASSTGLAGSTDTQYF.

The rearrangement joins TRBV25-1 to TRBJ2-3; D not certain. Germline loops: CDR1 MGHDK, CDR2 SYGVNS. Deletions cut 6 bases from V and 1 base from J, with 2 bases between. The CDR3 is 11 residues long. This CDR3 is CASRRTDTQYF. CDR3 bases: TGTGCCAGCAGGCGCACAGATACGCAGTATTTT. Together with reference TRBV25-1 and TRBJ2-3, the CDR3 gives the full variable domain: EADIYQTPRYLVIGTGKKITLECSQTMGHDKMYWYQQDPGMELHLIHYSYGVNSTEKGDLSSESTVSRIRTEHFPLTLESARPSHTSQYLCASRRTDTQYFGPGTRLTVL.

The rearrangement joins TRBV6-4 to TRBJ1-2; TRBD1 agrees at 7 bases. Trimming took 7 bases from V and 3 from J; bases not matched to a gene: 8. There are 14 residues in the CDR3. From germline, CDR1 is MRHNA and CDR2 SNTAGT. The CDR3 protein is CASKKIDRDYGYTF. CDR3 nucleotides: TGTGCCAGCAAGAAAATCGACAGGGACTATGGCTACACCTTC.

This chain connects TRBV6-1 to TRBJ2-7, with D perhaps TRBD1 (6 bases). The germline V and J ends were trimmed by 6 bases and 3 bases, with 12 bases remaining between them. Germline CDR1 reads MNHNS; CDR2 reads SASEGT. The CDR3 is 13 amino acids. CDR3 residues: CASSHGQIYEQYF. The CDR3 DNA reads as TGTGCCAGCAGCCACGGACAGATCTACGAGCAGTACTTC.

J is TRBJ2-7 and V is TRBV7-2; no firm D call. The CDR3 contains 13 residues. V was shortened by 4 bases and J by 6 bases, with 13 bases between the two germline ends. From germline, CDR1 is SGHTA and CDR2 FQGNSA. CDR3 region: CASSSTPAIEQYF. The DNA for the CDR3 is TGTGCCAGCAGCTCCACCCCAGCTATCGAGCAGTACTTC.

The chain links TRBV19 to TRBJ1-4, with TRBD1 identical over 9 bases. CDR3 length: 15 residues. CDR1 is LNHDA and CDR2 is SQIVND in the germline V gene (reference sequence). The V gene end was trimmed by 4 bases and the J gene end by 8 bases; junction bases not matched to a gene: 8. The CDR3 protein is CASSTGQGRWEKLFF. For the CDR3, the DNA is TGTGCCAGTAGTACAGGACAGGGGAGGTGGGAAAAACTGTTTTTT.

V gene TRBV19 combines with J gene TRBJ1-5; D possibly corresponds to TRBD1 (5 bases). V lost 5 bases and J lost 8, with 16 bases in between. Germline CDR1 and CDR2: LNHDA and SQIVND (reference sequence). The CDR3 totals 14 residues. Here the CDR3 DNA reads TGTGCCAGTAGTGCCCTGGGACTAGTAGAGCCCCAGCATTTT. As protein: CASSALGLVEPQHF.

The chain is built from TRBV5-1 and TRBJ2-7, with D possibly TRBD1 on 6 matching bases. This CDR3 has 16 amino acids. Germline-derived CDR1 and CDR2 are SGHRS and YFSETQ. Trimming removed 2 bases at V and 3 bases at J, with 18 bases between. This chain's CDR3 is CASSLGPGQGSYEQYF. The CDR3 bases are TGCGCCAGCAGCTTAGGGCCGGGTCAGGGGAGCTACGAGCAGTACTTC.